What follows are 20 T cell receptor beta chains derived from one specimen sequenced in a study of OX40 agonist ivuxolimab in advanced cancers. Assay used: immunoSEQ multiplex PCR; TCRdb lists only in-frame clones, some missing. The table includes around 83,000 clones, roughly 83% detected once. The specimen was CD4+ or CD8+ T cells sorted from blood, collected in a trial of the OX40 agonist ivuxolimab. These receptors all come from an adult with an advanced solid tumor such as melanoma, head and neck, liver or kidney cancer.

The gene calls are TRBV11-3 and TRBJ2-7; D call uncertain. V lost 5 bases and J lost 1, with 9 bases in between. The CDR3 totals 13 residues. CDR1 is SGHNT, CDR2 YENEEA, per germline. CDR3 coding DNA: TGTGCCAGCAGCATGACAAATTCCTACGAGCAGTACTTC. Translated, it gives CASSMTNSYEQYF.

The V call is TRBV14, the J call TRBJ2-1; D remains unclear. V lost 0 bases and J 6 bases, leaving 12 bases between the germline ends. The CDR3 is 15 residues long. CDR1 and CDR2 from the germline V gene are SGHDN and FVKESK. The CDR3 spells CASSQERLRANEQFF. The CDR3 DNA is TGTGCCAGCAGCCAAGAGCGACTTAGAGCCAATGAGCAGTTCTTC.

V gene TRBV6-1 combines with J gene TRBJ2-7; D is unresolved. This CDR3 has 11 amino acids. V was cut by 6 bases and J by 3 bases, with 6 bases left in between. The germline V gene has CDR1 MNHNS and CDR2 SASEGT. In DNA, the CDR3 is TGTGCCAGCAGCCCAAACTACGAGCAGTACTTC. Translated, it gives CASSPNYEQYF.

The CDR3 region has the DNA TGTGCCAGCAGCCAAGGACAGAGCTCTGGGGCCAACGTCCTGACTTTC. Translating gives CASSQGQSSGANVLTF. The chain joins TRBV14 to TRBJ2-6, with D possibly TRBD1 on 5 matching bases. CDR3 length: 16 amino acids. Germline CDR1 SGHDN, CDR2 FVKESK. The V gene lost 1 base and the J gene lost 0 bases, with 7 bases spanning the gap.

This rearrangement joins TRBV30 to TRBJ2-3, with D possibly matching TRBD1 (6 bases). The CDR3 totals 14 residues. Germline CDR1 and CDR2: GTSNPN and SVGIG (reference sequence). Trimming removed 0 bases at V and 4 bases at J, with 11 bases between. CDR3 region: CAWSVSRGADTQYF. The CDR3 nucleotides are TGTGCCTGGAGTGTATCCAGGGGTGCAGATACGCAGTATTTT.

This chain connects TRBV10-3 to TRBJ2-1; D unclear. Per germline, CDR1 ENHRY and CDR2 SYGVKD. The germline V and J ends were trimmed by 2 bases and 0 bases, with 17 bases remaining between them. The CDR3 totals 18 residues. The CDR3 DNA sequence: TGTGCCATCAGTGAGCATGTTATCGGCCCCAGCTCCTACAATGAGCAGTTCTTC. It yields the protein CAISEHVIGPSSYNEQFF.

In DNA form, the CDR3 reads TGCAGCGTTGGAGGACGATCCACTGAAGCTTTCTTT. This translates into CSVGGRSTEAFF. This rearrangement joins TRBV29-1 to TRBJ1-1; D is unclear. The germline gives CDR1 SQVTM, CDR2 ANQGSEA. V lost 4 bases to trimming and J lost 4 bases, with 10 bases between them. CDR3 size: 12 residues.

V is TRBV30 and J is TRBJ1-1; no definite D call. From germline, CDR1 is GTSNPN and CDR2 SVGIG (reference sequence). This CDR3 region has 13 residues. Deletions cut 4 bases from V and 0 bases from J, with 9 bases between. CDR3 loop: CAWNRVLNTEAFF. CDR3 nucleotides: TGTGCCTGGAATAGGGTGTTGAACACTGAAGCTTTCTTT.

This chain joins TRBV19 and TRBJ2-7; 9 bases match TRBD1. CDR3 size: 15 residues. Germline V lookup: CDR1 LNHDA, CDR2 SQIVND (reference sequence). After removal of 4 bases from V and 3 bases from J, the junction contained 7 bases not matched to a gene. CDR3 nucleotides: TGTGCCAGTAGTAGAGGACAGGGGAAGATCTACGAGCAGTACTTC. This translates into CASSRGQGKIYEQYF. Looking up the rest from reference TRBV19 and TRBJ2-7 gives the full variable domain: DGGITQSPKYLFRKEGQNVTLSCEQNLNHDAMYWYRQDPGQGLRLIYYSQIVNDFQKGDIAEGYSVSREKKESFPLTVTSAQKNPTAFYLCASSRGQGKIYEQYFGPGTRLTVT.

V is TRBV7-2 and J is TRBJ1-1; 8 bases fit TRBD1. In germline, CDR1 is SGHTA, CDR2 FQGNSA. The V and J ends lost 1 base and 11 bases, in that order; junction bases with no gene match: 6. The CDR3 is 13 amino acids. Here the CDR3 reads CASSLDRTGNAFF. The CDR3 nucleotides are TGTGCCAGCAGCTTAGATAGGACAGGGAACGCTTTCTTT.

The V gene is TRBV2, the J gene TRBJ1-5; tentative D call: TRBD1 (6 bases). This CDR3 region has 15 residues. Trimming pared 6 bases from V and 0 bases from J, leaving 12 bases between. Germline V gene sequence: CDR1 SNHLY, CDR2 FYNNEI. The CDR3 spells CASRDSSYSNQPQHF. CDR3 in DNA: TGTGCCAGCAGGGACAGCAGTTATAGCAATCAGCCCCAGCATTTT.

The CDR3 DNA sequence: TGTGCCAGCAGCTTAGCTCTAGCGGGGGTGTCTGAGCAGTTCTTC. Its translation is CASSLALAGVSEQFF. The chain joins TRBV7-8 to TRBJ2-1; 10 bases match TRBD2. The CDR3 is 15 residues long. Per the germline V gene, CDR1 is SGHVS and CDR2 is FQNEAQ. J lost 9 bases, V lost 0 bases, and 5 bases had no gene match.

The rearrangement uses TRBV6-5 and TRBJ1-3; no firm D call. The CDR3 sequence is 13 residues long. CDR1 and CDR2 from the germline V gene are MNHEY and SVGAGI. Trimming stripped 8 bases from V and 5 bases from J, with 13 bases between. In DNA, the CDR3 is TGTGCCAGCTATCTCTCCCCCAGAAACACCATATATTTT. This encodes CASYLSPRNTIYF.

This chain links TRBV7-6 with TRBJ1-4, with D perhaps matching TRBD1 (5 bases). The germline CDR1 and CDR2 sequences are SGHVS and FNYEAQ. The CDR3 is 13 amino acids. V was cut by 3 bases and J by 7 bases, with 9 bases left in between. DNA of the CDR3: TGTGCCAGCAGCTTGGCAGGGAGTGAAAAACTGTTTTTT. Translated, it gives CASSLAGSEKLFF.

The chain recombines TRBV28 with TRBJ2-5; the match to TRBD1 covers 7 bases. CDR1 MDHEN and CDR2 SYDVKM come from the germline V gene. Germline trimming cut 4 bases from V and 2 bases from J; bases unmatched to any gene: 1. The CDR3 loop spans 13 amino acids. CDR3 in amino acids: CASSSGQQETQYF. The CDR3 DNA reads TGTGCCAGCAGTTCGGGACAGCAAGAGACCCAGTACTTC.

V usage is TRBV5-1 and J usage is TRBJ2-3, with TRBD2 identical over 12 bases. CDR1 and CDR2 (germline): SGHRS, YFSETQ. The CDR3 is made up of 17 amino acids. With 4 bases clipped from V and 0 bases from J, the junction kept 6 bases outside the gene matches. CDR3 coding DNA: TGCGCCAGCAGCCTACTCGGGACTAGCGGGAGCACAGATACGCAGTATTTT. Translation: CASSLLGTSGSTDTQYF. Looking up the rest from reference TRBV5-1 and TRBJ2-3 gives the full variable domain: KAGVTQTPRYLIKTRGQQVTLSCSPISGHRSVSWYQQTPGQGLQFLFEYFSETQRNKGNFPGRFSGRQFSNSRSEMNVSTLELGDSALYLCASSLLGTSGSTDTQYFGPGTRLTVL.

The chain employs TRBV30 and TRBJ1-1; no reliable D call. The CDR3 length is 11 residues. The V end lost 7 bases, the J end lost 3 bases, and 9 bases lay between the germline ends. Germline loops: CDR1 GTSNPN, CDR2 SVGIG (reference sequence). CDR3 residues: CAYNGYTEAFF. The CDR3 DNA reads TGTGCCTATAATGGATACACTGAAGCTTTCTTT.

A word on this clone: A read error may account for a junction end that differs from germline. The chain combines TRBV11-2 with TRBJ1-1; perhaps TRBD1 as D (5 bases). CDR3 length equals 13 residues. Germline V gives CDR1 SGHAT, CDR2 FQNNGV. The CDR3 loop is CASSLEKLGARGF. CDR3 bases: TGTGCCAGCAGCTTAGAAAAATTAGGGGCGCGAGGTTTT.

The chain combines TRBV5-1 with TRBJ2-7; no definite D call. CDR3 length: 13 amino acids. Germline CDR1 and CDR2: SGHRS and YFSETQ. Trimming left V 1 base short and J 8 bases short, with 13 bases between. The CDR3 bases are TGCGCCAGCAGCTTGCATACCATGCCCCAGCAGTACTTC. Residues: CASSLHTMPQQYF.

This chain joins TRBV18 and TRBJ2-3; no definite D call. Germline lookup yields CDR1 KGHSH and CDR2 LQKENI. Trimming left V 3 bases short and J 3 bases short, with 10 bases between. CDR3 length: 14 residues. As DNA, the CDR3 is TGTGCCAGCTCACCCGAACGGCGAACAGATACGCAGTATTTT. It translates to CASSPERRTDTQYF.